Below, one T cell receptor beta chain is given with its context. The data derive from a study of PD-1 blockade in classical Hodgkin lymphoma. This sample's time point: newly diagnosed, previously untreated cHL patient sample. The protocol was immunoSEQ multiplex PCR, while the TCRdb copy is restricted to in-frame clones and leaves out a portion. The sample contains tens of thousands of clones, approximately 90% of which appear only once. Germline V gene lookup returns CDR1 MNHEY and CDR2 SMNVEV (reference sequence). Trimming stripped 5 bases from V and 2 bases from J, with 13 bases between. The CDR3 covers 15 residues.

The receptor comes from a human donor with classical Hodgkin lymphoma. The chain recombines TRBV27 with TRBJ2-1, with D possibly being TRBD1 (6 bases). The specimen was peripheral blood mononuclear cells (PBMCs). The CDR3 DNA reads as TGTGCCAGCAGTATCCGGACAGCTACCTACAATGAGCAGTTCTTC. Amino acid sequence: CASSIRTATYNEQFF.